What follows is one T cell receptor beta chain and its context. Its cognate antigen is unknown. The entry originates in a study of cytomegalovirus exposure and HLA in healthy donors. Regarding the study as a whole: Later, an analysis showed that TCR beta chains associated with HLA were more clonally expanded than others that were equally common. V segments that were indistinguishable, TRBV6-2 and TRBV6-3 among them, were omitted from analysis.

Germline values: CDR1 SGHTA, CDR2 FQGNSA. This CDR3 contains 16 residues. V was clipped by 2 bases and J by 1 base; unmatched bases: 4. Donors showed nominal health when sampled, although they likely had unrecorded immune exposures. Primers included in the PCR were 60 Vbeta and 13 Jbeta primers. Some clones are missing from TCRdb's copy, which holds only in-frame ones; the method was immunoSEQ multiplex PCR. The repertoire holds 80,000 to 95,000 clones, about 60% seen once, with roughly 6.8% in the top ten. The receptor was derived from a woman aged 25-40 years in good health and CMV-seronegative. This chain links TRBV7-2 with TRBJ2-5; 10 bases fit TRBD2. Material for sequencing was PBMCs. CDR3 coding DNA: TGTGCCAGCAGCTTAAGAAGGACTAGCGGCCAAGAGACCCAGTACTTC. This encodes CASSLRRTSGQETQYF. Complete variable domain (other parts from reference TRBV7-2 and TRBJ2-5): GAGVSQSPSNKVTEKGKDVELRCDPISGHTALYWYRQSLGQGLEFLIYFQGNSAPDKSGLPSDRFSAERTGGSVSTLTIQRTQQEDSAVYLCASSLRRTSGQETQYFGPGTRLLVL.